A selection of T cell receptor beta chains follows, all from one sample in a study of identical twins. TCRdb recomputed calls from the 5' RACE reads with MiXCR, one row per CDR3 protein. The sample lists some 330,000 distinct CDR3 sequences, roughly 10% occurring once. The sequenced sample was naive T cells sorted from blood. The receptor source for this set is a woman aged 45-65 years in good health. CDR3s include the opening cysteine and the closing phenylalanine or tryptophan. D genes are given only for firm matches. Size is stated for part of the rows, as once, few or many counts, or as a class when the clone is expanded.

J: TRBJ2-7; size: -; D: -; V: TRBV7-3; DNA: TGTGCCAGCAGCTCGATGGACGGCTACGAGCAGTACTTC; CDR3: CASSSMDGYEQYF
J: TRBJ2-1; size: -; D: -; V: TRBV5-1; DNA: TGCGCCAGCAGCTTGGCCGGGGGACTCTTCAATGAGCAGTTCTTC; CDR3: CASSLAGGLFNEQFF
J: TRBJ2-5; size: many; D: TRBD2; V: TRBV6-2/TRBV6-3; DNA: TGTGCCAGCAGGTGGACTAGCGGGAGATATGAGACCCAGTACTTC; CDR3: CASRWTSGRYETQYF
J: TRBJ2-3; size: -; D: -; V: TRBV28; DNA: TGTGCCAGCAGTCCGGACGCTACCCTATCGCATACGCAGTATTTT; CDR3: CASSPDATLSHTQYF
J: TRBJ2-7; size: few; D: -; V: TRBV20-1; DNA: TGCAGTGCTAGAAGCCCCGGGGAATACGAGCAGTACTTC; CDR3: CSARSPGEYEQYF
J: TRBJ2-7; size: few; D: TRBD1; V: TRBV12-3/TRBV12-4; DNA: TGTGCCAGCAGTTTTTTTCAGGGGGCCGGCGAGCAGTACTTC; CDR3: CASSFFQGAGEQYF
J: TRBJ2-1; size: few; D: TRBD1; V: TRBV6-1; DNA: TGTGCCAGCGATTATGTGGACAGGGACCTGGAGGAGCAGTTCTTC; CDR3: CASDYVDRDLEEQFF
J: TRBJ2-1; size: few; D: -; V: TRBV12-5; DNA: TGTGCTAGTGGATCGGACTCCCGGATGAGCTCCTACAATGAGCAGTTCTTC; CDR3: CASGSDSRMSSYNEQFF
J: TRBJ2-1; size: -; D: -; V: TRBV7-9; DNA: TGTGCCAGCAGCTTCGGGGTTTTGAATGAGCAGTTCTTC; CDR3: CASSFGVLNEQFF
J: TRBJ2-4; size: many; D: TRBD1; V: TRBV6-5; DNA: TGTGCCAGCAGTCAAGGGGACAGATACATTCAGTACTTC; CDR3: CASSQGDRYIQYF
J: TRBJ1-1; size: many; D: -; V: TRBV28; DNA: TGTGCCAGCAGTTTACAGGGAGACACTGAAGCTTTCTTT; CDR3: CASSLQGDTEAFF
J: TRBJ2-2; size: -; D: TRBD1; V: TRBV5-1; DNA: TGCGCCAGCAGCGCGGACAGGGAAGTTGTCACCGGGGAGCTGTTTTTT; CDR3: CASSADREVVTGELFF
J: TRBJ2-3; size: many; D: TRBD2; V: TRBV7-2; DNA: TGTGCCAGAGTCAGAGCCGGGGGGACTAGCACAGATACGCAGTATTTT; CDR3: CARVRAGGTSTDTQYF
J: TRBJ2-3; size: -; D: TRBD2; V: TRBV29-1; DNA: TGCAGCGTGTTGACTAGCGGGGTGATCACAGATACGCAGTATTTT; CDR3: CSVLTSGVITDTQYF
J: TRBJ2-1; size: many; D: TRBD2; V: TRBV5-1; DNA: TGCGCCAGCAGCTTGACTAGCGGGATTGAGCAGTTCTTC; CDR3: CASSLTSGIEQFF
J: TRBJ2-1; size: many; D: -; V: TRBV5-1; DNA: TGCGCCAGCAACCAGGGTGCAGTCAATGAGCAGTTCTTC; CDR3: CASNQGAVNEQFF
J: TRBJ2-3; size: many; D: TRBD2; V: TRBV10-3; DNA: TGTGCCATTCGCGGGAGTAGCACAGATACGCAGTATTTT; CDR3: CAIRGSSTDTQYF
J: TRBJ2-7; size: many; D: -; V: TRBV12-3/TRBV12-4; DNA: TGTGCCAGCAGTTTAGGGACAGTGCAATACGAGCAGTACTTC; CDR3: CASSLGTVQYEQYF
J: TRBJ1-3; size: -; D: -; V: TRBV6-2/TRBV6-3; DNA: TGTGCCAGCAGTTGGCAGGTCTCTGGAAACACCATATATTTT; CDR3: CASSWQVSGNTIYF
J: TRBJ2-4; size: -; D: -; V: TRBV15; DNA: TGTGCCACCAGCGGATTAGCCGGGAAGATTAGAAACATTCAGTACTTC; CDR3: CATSGLAGKIRNIQYF
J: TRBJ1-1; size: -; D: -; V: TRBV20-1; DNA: TGCAGTGCTAGAAAGGGGTCTCGCGGGAACACTGAAGCTTTCTTT; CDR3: CSARKGSRGNTEAFF
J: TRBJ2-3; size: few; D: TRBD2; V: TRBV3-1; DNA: TGTGCCAGCAGCCTTCCACTAGCGGGAGAGGGAGATACGCAGTATTTT; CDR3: CASSLPLAGEGDTQYF
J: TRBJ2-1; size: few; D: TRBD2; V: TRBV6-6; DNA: TGTGCCAGCAGTTATTTAGCGGGAACCTCCTACAATGAGCAGTTCTTC; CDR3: CASSYLAGTSYNEQFF
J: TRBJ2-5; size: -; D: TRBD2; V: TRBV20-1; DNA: TGCAGTGCTAGAGATCCTAGCGGGAGAGTCCGAGAGACCCAGTACTTC; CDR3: CSARDPSGRVRETQYF
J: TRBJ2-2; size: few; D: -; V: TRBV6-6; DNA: TGTGCCAGCAGCCAGGACGGGCCCGGGGAGCTGTTTTTT; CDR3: CASSQDGPGELFF
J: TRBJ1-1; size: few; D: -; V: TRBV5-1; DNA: TGCGCCAGCAGCTTTATGGGGGGCGATACTGAAGCTTTCTTT; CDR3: CASSFMGGDTEAFF
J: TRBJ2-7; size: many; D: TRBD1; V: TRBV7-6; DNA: TGTGCCAGCAGCTTAGGACAGGGGGCGGGTTACGAGCAGTACTTC; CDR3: CASSLGQGAGYEQYF
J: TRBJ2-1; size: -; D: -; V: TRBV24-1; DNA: TGTGCCACCAGTGACACCGGGCCCTCTGATGAGCAGTTCTTC; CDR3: CATSDTGPSDEQFF
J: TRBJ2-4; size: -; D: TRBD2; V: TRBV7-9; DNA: TGTGCCAGCAGCCGAATGGCTAGCGGGAGTTGGGGGAACATTCAGTACTTC; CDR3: CASSRMASGSWGNIQYF
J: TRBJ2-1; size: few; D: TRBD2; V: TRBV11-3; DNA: TGTGCCAGCAGCTTAACGGGGACTACCTCAAACAATGAGCAGTTCTTC; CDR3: CASSLTGTTSNNEQFF
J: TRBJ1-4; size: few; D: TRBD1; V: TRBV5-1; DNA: TGCGCCAGCAGCTTGGGACAGGGGCATGAAAAACTGTTTTTT; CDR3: CASSLGQGHEKLFF
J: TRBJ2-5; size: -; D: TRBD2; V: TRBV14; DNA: TGTGCCAGCAGCCTACGGGGGGGTTGGCAAGAGACCCAGTACTTC; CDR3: CASSLRGGWQETQYF
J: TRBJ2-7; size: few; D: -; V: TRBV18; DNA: TGTGCCAGCTCACCATCGGAGGTCCACGAGCAGTACTTC; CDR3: CASSPSEVHEQYF
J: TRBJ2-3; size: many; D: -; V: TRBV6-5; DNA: TGTGCCAGCAGTGACAGGTTCACGCAGTATTTT; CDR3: CASSDRFTQYF
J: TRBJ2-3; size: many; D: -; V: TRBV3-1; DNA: TGTGCCAGCAGCCGCCCCTCCGGGTATGGAGATACGCAGTATTTT; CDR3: CASSRPSGYGDTQYF
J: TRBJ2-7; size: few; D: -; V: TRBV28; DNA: TGTGCCAGCGCCCTGGGGGACTCCTACTACGAGCAGTACTTC; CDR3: CASALGDSYYEQYF
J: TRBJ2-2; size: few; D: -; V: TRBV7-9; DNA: TGTGCCAGCAGCCCCCTTTTATGGATCGCCGGGGAGCTGTTTTTT; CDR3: CASSPLLWIAGELFF
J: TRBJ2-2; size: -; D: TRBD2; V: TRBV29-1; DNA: TGCAGCGTTGTGTTAGCGGGAGTCGGGGAGCTGTTTTTT; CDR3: CSVVLAGVGELFF
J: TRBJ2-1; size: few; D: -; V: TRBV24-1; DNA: TGTGCCACACCCTGGGGCCCCTACAATGAGCAGTTCTTC; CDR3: CATPWGPYNEQFF
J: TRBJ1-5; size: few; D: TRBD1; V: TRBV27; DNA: TGTGCCAGCAGGACAGGGCCGAATCAGCCCCAGCATTTT; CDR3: CASRTGPNQPQHF
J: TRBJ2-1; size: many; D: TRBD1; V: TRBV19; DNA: TGTGCCAGTAGTACCCGACAGGGGCTCTACAATGAGCAGTTCTTC; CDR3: CASSTRQGLYNEQFF
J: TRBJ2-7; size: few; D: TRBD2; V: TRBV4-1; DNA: TGCGCCAGCAGCCAACTACTAGCGGGGGACACCTACGAGCAGTACTTC; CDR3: CASSQLLAGDTYEQYF
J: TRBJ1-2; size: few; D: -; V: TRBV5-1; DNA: TGCGCCAGCAGCCTTAAAGACGGGCCTGGGATCTATGGCTACACCTTC; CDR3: CASSLKDGPGIYGYTF